This TCR beta chain stems from a study of CD8+ T cells in alopecia areata. Study-wide results and caveats: Many expanded lesional clones stayed in scalp and blood while on tofacitinib.

The V end was cut by 4 bases, the J end by 0 bases, with 14 bases between. The CDR3 has 17 amino acids. Germline V CDR1 and CDR2: SGHKS, YYEKEE (reference sequence). Extracted RNA was reverse transcribed into cDNA, the sequencing template. This table comes from immunoSEQ multiplex PCR, and its TCRdb copy is limited to in-frame clones, with some not included. The sample includes some 200,000 clones, 60% of them seen just once. In this sample, this clone turned up a few times. Its matching antigen is unknown. The treatment was: oral pan-JAK inhibitor, 5-10 mg twice daily. V is TRBV5-5 and J is TRBJ2-6; the D is unclear. The clonotype was recovered from a human donor with alopecia areata. This specimen consisted of CD4+ T cells sorted from blood, obtained at week 4, from a patient treated with tofacitinib. The CDR3 sequence is CASSPGVSGSGANVLTF. The CDR3 region has the DNA TGTGCCAGCAGCCCCGGCGTATCTGGCTCTGGGGCCAACGTCCTGACTTTC.